The 3 T cell receptor beta chains in this list originate from one sample, sequenced in a study of response to subunit inactivated influenza vaccine. One entry per CDR3 protein, called by TCRdb with MiXCR from the RT-PCR reads. Of just under 550,000 distinct CDR3 sequences listed, 20% to 25% were seen once; the top ten hold 2.5% to 3%. This sample was shared with a second study, whose subject was T cells expressing NK-cell markers. As that report states: Researchers built TCR beta cDNA using 5'RACE template switching with UMIs.

Sequencing was performed on CD4+ T cells sorted from PBMCs, taken less than 13 days after vaccination. These receptors were collected from a man aged 50-59 years who received an inactivated influenza vaccine.

This rearrangement joins TRBV5-1 to TRBJ2-7; 7 bases map to TRBD2. CDR1 is SGHRS, CDR2 YFSETQ, per germline. The J segment lost 3 bases and the V segment lost 0 bases, leaving 3 bases of the junction unmatched. CDR3 length equals 14 residues. The CDR3 protein is CASSLDPGGYEQYF. The CDR3 bases are TGCGCCAGCAGCTTGGATCCGGGAGGCTACGAGCAGTACTTC. The variable domain in full, completed from reference TRBV5-1 and TRBJ2-7, reads KAGVTQTPRYLIKTRGQQVTLSCSPISGHRSVSWYQQTPGQGLQFLFEYFSETQRNKGNFPGRFSGRQFSNSRSEMNVSTLELGDSALYLCASSLDPGGYEQYFGPGTRLTVT.

CDR3 sequence: CASSSLQTGKGYNEQFF. The CDR3 bases are TGTGCCAGCAGCTCACTTCAGACCGGGAAAGGGTACAATGAGCAGTTCTTC. The chain is built from TRBV7-9 and TRBJ2-1, with a tentative D call TRBD2 (5 bases). The V gene lost 4 bases and the J gene lost 4 bases, with 20 bases spanning the gap. The CDR3 is 17 amino acids. In germline, CDR1 is SEHNR, CDR2 FQNEAQ (reference sequence).

V usage is TRBV24-1 and J usage is TRBJ2-1, with a weak D call TRBD2 (7 bases). Germline CDR1 and CDR2: KGHDR and SFDVKD. With 4 bases removed from V and 6 bases from J, the gap between germline ends came to 15 bases. This CDR3 has 15 residues. The DNA of the CDR3 is TGTGCCACCAGTGAACCGGGGGGCAGACGCAATGAGCAGTTCTTC. Translating it yields CATSEPGGRRNEQFF.